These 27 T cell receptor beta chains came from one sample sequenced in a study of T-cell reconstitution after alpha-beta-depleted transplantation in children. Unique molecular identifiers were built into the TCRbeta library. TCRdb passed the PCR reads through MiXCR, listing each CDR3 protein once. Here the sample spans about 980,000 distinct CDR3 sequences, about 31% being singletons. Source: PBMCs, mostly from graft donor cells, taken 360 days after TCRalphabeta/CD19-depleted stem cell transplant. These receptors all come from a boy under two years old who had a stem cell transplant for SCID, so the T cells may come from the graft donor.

The CDR3 loop reads CSSYGQGNTEAFF. The DNA for the CDR3 is TGCAGCTCTTATGGACAGGGGAACACTGAAGCTTTCTTT. This sequence joins TRBV29-1 and TRBJ1-1, with 8 bases lining up with TRBD1. V lost 8 bases and J lost 1; bases outside the gene matches: 6. CDR3 length equals 13 residues. The germline CDR1 and CDR2 sequences are SQVTM and ANQGSEA.

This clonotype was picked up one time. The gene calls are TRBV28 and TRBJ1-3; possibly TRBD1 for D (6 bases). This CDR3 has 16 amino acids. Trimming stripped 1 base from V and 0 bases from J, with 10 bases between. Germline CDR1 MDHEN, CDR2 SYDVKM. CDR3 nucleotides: TGTGCCAGCAGTTTATCGGACAGTCTCTCTGGAAACACCATATATTTT. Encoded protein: CASSLSDSLSGNTIYF.

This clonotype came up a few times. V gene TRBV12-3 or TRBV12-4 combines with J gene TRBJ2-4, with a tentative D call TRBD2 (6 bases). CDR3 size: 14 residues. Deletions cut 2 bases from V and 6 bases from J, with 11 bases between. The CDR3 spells CASSLLAWGNIQYF. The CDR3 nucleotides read TGTGCCAGCAGTTTACTAGCGTGGGGAAACATTCAGTACTTC.

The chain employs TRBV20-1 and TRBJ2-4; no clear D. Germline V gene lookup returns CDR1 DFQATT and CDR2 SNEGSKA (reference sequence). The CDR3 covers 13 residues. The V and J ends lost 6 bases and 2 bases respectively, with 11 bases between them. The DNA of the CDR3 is TGCAGTGCAGGGTCCCTCACCAAAAACATTCAGTACTTC. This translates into CSAGSLTKNIQYF.

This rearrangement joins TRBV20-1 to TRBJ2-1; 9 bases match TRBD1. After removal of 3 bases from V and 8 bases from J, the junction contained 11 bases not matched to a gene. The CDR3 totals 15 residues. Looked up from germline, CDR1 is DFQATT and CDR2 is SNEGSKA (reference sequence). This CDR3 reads CSASSTGGLSDEQFF. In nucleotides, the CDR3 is TGCAGTGCTAGTTCGACAGGGGGGTTAAGCGATGAGCAGTTCTTC.

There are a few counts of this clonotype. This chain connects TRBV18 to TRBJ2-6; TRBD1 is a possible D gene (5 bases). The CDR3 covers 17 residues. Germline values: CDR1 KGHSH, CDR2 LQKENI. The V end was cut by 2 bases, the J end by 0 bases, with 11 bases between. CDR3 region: CASSPKTARSGANVLTF. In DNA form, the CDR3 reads TGTGCCAGCTCACCAAAGACAGCCCGCTCTGGGGCCAACGTCCTGACTTTC.

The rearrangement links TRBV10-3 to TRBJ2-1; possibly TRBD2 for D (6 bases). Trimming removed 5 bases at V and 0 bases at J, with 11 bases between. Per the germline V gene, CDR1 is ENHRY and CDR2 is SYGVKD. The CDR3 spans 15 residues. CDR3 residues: CAISPGVDSYNEQFF. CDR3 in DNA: TGTGCCATCAGTCCGGGGGTAGACTCCTACAATGAGCAGTTCTTC.

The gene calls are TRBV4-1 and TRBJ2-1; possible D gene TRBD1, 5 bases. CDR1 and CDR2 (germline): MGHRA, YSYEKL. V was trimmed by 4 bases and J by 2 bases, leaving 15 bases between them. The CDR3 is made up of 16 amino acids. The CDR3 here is CASSRGSGWTYNEQFF. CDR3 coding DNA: TGCGCCAGCAGCCGCGGTTCAGGGTGGACCTACAATGAGCAGTTCTTC.

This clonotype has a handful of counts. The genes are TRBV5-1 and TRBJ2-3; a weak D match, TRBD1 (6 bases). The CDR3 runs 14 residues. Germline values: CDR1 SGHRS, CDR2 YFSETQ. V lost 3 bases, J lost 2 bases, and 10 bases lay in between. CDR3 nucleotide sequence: TGCGCCAGCAGCTGGGACACTAACACAGATACGCAGTATTTT. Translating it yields CASSWDTNTDTQYF.

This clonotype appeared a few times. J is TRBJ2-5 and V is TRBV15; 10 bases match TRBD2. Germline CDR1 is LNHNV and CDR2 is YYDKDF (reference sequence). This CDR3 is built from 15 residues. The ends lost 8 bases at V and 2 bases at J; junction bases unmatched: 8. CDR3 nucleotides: TGTGCCACCTCAAAACTAGCGGGACTACAAGAGACCCAGTACTTC. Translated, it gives CATSKLAGLQETQYF.

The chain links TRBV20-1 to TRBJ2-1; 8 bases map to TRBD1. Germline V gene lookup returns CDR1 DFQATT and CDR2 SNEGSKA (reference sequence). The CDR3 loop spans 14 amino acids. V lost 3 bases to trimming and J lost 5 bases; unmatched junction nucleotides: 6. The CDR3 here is CSARQDRADNEQFF. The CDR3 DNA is TGCAGTGCTAGGCAGGACAGGGCAGACAATGAGCAGTTCTTC.

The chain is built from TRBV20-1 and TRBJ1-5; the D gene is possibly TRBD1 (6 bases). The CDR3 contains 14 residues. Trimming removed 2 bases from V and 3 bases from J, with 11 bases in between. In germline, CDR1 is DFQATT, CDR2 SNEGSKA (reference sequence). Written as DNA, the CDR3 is TGCAGTGCTAGAACCGGGACATACAATCAGCCCCAGCATTTT. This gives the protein CSARTGTYNQPQHF.

The CDR3 bases are TGCAGCGTCTCCGACAGGGTTGGTGCTGAAGCTTTCTTT. As protein: CSVSDRVGAEAFF. This rearrangement joins TRBV29-1 to TRBJ1-1; 7 bases agree with TRBD1. The CDR3 consists of 13 residues. The ends lost 6 bases at V and 6 bases at J; junction bases unmatched: 10. Per the germline V gene, CDR1 is SQVTM and CDR2 is ANQGSEA.

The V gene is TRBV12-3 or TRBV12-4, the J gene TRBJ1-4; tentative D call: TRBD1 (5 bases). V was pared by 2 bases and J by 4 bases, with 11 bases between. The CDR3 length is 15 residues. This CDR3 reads CASSLWGGDNEKLFF. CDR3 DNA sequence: TGTGCCAGCAGTTTATGGGGCGGGGATAATGAAAAACTGTTTTTT.

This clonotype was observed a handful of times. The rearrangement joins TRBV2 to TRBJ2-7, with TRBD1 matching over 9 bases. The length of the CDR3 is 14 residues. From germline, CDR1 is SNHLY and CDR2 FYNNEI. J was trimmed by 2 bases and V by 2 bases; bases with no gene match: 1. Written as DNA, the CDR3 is TGTGCCAGCAGTGAAAGGACAGGGGCCTACGAGCAGTACTTC. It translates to CASSERTGAYEQYF.

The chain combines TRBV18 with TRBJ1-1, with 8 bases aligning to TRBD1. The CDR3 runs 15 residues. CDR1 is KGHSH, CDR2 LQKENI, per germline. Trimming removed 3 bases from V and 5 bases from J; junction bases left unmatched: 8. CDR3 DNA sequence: TGTGCCAGCTCACCGGGCAGGGGGCGCGTTACTGAAGCTTTCTTT. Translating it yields CASSPGRGRVTEAFF.

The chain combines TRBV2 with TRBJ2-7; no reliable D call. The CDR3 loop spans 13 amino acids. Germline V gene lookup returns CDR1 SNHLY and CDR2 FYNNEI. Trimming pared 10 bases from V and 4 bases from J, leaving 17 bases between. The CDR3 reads CATSRPGAYEQYF. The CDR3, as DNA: TGTGCCACTTCTCGCCCCGGAGCGTACGAGCAGTACTTC.

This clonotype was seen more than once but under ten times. The CDR3 region has the DNA TGCAGCGTCCCCCACAAGGCAGGCAATGAGCAGTTCTTC. This codes for CSVPHKAGNEQFF. The V gene is TRBV29-1, the J gene TRBJ2-1; unclear D gene. V lost 6 bases, J lost 6 bases, and 15 bases lay in between. Germline CDR1 SQVTM, CDR2 ANQGSEA. The CDR3 sequence is 13 residues long.

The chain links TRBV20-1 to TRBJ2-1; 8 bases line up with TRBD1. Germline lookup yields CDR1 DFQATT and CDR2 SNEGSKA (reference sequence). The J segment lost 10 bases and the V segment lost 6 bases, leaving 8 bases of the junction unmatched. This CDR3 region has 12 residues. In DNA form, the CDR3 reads TGCAGTGCGCGCCCCAGGGGGCAGGAGCAGTTCTTC. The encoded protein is CSARPRGQEQFF.

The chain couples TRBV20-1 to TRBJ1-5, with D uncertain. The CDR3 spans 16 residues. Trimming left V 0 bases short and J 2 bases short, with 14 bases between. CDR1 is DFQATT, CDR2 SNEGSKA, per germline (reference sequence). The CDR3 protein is CSARDGRYGRNQPQHF. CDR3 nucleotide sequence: TGCAGTGCTAGAGATGGAAGGTACGGGCGCAATCAGCCCCAGCATTTT.

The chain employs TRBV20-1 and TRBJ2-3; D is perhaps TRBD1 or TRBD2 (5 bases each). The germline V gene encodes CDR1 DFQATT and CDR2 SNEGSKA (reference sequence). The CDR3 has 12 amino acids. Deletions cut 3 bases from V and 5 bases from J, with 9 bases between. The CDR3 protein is CSASGAEDTQYF. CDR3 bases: TGCAGTGCTAGCGGGGCGGAAGATACGCAGTATTTT.

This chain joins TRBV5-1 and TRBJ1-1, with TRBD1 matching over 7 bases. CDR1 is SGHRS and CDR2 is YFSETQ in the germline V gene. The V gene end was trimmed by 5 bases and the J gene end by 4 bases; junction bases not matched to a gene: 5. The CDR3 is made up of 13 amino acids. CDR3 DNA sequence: TGCGCCAGCAGAAACGACAGGGCCACTGAAGCTTTCTTT. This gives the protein CASRNDRATEAFF.

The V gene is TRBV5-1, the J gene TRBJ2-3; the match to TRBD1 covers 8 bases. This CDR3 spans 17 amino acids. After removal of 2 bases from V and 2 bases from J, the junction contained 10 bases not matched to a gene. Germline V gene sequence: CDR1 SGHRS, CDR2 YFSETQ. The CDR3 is CASSLSYRGSYTDTQYF. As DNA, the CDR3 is TGCGCCAGCAGCTTATCGTACAGGGGGTCTTACACAGATACGCAGTATTTT.

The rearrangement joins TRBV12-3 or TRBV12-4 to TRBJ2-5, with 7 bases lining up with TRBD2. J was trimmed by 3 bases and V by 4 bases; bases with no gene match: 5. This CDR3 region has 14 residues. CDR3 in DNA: TGTGCCAGCAGTTCCGAGCGGGGCAAAGAGACCCAGTACTTC. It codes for CASSSERGKETQYF.

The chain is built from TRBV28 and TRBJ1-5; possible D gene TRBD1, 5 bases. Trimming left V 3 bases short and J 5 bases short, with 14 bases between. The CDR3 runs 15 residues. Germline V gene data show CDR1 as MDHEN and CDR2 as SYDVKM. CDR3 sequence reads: CASSLEGRLYQPQHF. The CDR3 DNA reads TGTGCCAGCAGTTTGGAGGGGCGTTTATATCAGCCCCAGCATTTT.

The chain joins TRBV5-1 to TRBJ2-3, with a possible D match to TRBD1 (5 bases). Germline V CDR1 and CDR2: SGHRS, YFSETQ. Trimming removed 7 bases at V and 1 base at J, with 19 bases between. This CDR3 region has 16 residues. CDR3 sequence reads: CASRNGSGWGTDTQYF. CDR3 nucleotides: TGCGCCAGCCGAAACGGGTCAGGGTGGGGCACAGATACGCAGTATTTT.

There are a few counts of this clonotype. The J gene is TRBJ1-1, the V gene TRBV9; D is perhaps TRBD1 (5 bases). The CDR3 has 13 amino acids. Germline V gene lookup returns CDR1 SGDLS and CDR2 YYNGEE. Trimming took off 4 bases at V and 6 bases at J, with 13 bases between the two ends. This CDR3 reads CASSPLRTPEAFF. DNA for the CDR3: TGTGCCAGCAGCCCCTTGAGGACACCTGAAGCTTTCTTT.